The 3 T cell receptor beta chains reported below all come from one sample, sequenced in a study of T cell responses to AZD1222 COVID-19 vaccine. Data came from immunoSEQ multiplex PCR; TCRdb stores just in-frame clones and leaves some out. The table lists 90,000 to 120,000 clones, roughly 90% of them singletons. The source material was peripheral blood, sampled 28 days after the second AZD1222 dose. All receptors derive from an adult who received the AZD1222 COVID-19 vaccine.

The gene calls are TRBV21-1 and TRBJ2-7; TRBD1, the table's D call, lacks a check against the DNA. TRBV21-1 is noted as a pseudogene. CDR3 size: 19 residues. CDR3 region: CASSLRDRGPPLPPYEQYF. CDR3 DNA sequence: TGTGCCAGCAGCCTCCGGGACAGGGGGCCTCCCCTACCTCCCTACGAGCAGTACTTC.

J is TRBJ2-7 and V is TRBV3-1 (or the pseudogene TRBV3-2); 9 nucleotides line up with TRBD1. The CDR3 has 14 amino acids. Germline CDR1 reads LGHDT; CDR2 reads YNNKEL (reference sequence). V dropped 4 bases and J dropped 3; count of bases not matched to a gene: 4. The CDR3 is CASSRTGVYYEQYF. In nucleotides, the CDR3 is TGTGCCAGCAGCCGGACAGGGGTGTACTACGAGCAGTACTTC.

The chain's CDR3 is CASSQGQNQPQHF. As DNA, the CDR3 is TGCGCCAGCAGCCAGGGACAGAATCAGCCCCAGCATTTT. This chain connects TRBV5-1 to TRBJ1-5; 7 bases fit TRBD1. The length of the CDR3 is 13 residues. Germline CDR1 SGHRS, CDR2 YFSETQ. V gave up 4 bases and J gave up 4 bases; unmatched junction bases: 2. The full variable domain, its missing parts supplied by reference TRBV5-1 and TRBJ1-5, is KAGVTQTPRYLIKTRGQQVTLSCSPISGHRSVSWYQQTPGQGLQFLFEYFSETQRNKGNFPGRFSGRQFSNSRSEMNVSTLELGDSALYLCASSQGQNQPQHFGDGTRLSIL.